This passage covers 25 T cell receptor beta chains from one sample sequenced in a study of tissue T cells after allogeneic stem cell transplantation. Generated by immunoSEQ multiplex PCR, the TCRdb table keeps only in-frame clones and is missing some. The sample lists under 25,000 clones; 72% were seen once. Sequences were obtained from spleen. These receptors were taken from a female BALB/c mouse in good health. The strain's MHC haplotype is H2-d.

This clone has only a few counts. Gene names are the mouse ones. The read halts 1 residue ahead of the CDR3 end, with the missing end drawn from the germline J gene. The genes are TRBV20 and TRBJ2-2, with TRBD1 matching over 9 bases. The V gene's germline CDR1 is GFQATS and CDR2 STVNSAI. This CDR3 region has 15 residues. Trimming removed 3 bases from V and 0 bases from J; junction bases left unmatched: 2. CDR3 sequence reads: CGASRQGANTGQLYF. The sequenced CDR3 bases are TGTGGTGCTAGCCGACAGGGGGCAAACACCGGGCAGCTCTAC. Full variable domain (outside the CDR3, taken from reference TRBV20 and TRBJ2-2): GALVYQYPRRTICKSGTSMRMECQAVGFQATSVAWYRQSPQKTFELIALSTVNSAIKYEQNFTQEKFPISHPNLSFSSMTVLNAYLEDRGLYLCGASRQGANTGQLYFGEGSKLTVL.

A word on this clone: Mouse gene names apply. The sequence runs out 1 residue before the end of the CDR3; the remainder is reconstructed from the germline J gene. This chain joins TRBV19 and TRBJ1-1; the D gene is possibly TRBD1 (5 bases). This CDR3 contains 11 residues. V was shortened by 2 bases and J by 8 bases, with 7 bases between the two germline ends. Germline loops: CDR1 FNHDT, CDR2 SITEND (reference sequence). CDR3 loop: CASSMGTEVFF. The CDR3 DNA, read in part, is TGTGCCAGCAGTATGGGGACGGAAGTCTTC.

About this clone itself: Genes and germline come from the mouse. The CDR3 goes on 1 residue after the read ends, and that part is filled in from the germline J gene. The chain joins TRBV20 to TRBJ1-5; D is undetermined. The CDR3 runs to 12 residues. Germline values: CDR1 GFQATS, CDR2 STVNSAI. With 3 bases removed from V and 1 base from J, the gap between germline ends came to 4 bases. CDR3 region: CGASRNNQAPLF. The DNA read from the CDR3 is TGTGGTGCTAGTCGGAACAACCAGGCTCCGCTT.

As to this clone: The germline and genes are mouse ones. The sequenced fragment ends 1 residue before the CDR3 boundary, so the rest is inferred from the germline J gene. The V call is TRBV5, the J call TRBJ2-1, with 9 bases lining up with TRBD1. The CDR3 spans 14 residues. The V segment lost 4 bases and the J segment 7 bases; nucleotides outside the gene matches: 5. Germline assignment: CDR1 LGHNA and CDR2 YNLKQL (reference sequence). The CDR3 reads CASSLQGAQAEQFF. The CDR3 DNA, read in part, is TGTGCCAGCAGCCTACAGGGGGCGCAGGCTGAGCAGTTC.

As for this clone: Mouse gene names and germline throughout. The read gets to within 1 residue of the CDR3 end, and the germline J gene fills in the rest. The J gene is TRBJ1-2, the V gene TRBV19; no clear D. There are 14 residues in the CDR3. V lost 3 bases and J lost 0, with 9 bases in between. Looked up from germline, CDR1 is FNHDT and CDR2 is SITEND (reference sequence). The CDR3 bases that were read are TGTGCCAGCAGTACCACACCTGCAAACTCCGACTACACC. Amino acids: CASSTTPANSDYT. The whole CDR3 sequence reads CASSTTPANSDYTF.

A remark on this clone: Here the gene names and germline are mouse. The read ends 1 residue early relative to the CDR3; the germline J gene fills the gap. V and J are TRBV31 and TRBJ2-1; no definite D call. The CDR3 consists of 12 residues. Germline lookup yields CDR1 GKSSPN and CDR2 SITVG. V was cut by 0 bases and J by 6 bases, with 6 bases left in between. Partial CDR3 DNA: TGTGCCTGGAGTCTAGACTTTGCTGAGCAGTTC. Protein: CAWSLDFAEQF. The whole CDR3 sequence is CAWSLDFAEQFF.

On this clone itself: The genes are named according to mouse. The CDR3 end is not reached by the read, which stops 1 residue before it; the germline J gene fills it in. The V gene is TRBV13-3, the J gene TRBJ1-3, with D unresolved. In germline, CDR1 is NNHDY, CDR2 SYVADS. V lost 4 bases and J lost 0, with 8 bases in between. The CDR3 extends over 14 amino acids. The CDR3 reads CASSPQISGNTLYF. The DNA read from the CDR3 is TGTGCCAGCAGTCCACAGATTTCTGGAAATACGCTCTAT.

Remarks on this clone: The genes and germline here are from mouse. Sequencing ends 1 residue short of the CDR3 end; the germline J gene provides the rest. The rearrangement joins TRBV13-3 to TRBJ1-3, with TRBD1 as a possible D gene (5 bases). Germline V gives CDR1 NNHDY, CDR2 SYVADS. The CDR3 is 14 amino acids. V was trimmed by 1 base and J by 2 bases, leaving 7 bases between them. The sequenced part of the CDR3 DNA is TGTGCCAGCAGTGATCCAGGGACTGGAAATACGCTCTAT. Its translation is CASSDPGTGNTLY. Given in full, the CDR3 is CASSDPGTGNTLYF.

Points on this clone: Genes and germline are mouse. The read ends 1 residue before the CDR3 terminus; that terminus is restored from the germline J gene. The chain uses TRBV2 and TRBJ2-7; the match to TRBD2 covers 9 bases. V lost 1 base, J lost 7 bases, and 5 bases stayed unmatched. This CDR3 is built from 14 residues. Per germline, CDR1 LGHNA and CDR2 YSYQKL. Incomplete CDR3 DNA: TGTGCCAGCAGCCAAGTTGGGGGGGCGCGCGAACAGTAC. Amino acid sequence: CASSQVGGAREQY. The entire CDR3 sequence reads CASSQVGGAREQYF.

With respect to this clone: Gene names and germline refer to mouse. The missing CDR3 end, 1 residue past where the read stops, is filled in from the germline J gene. The chain recombines TRBV4 with TRBJ2-5, with 11 bases identical to TRBD2. V lost 5 bases to trimming and J lost 2 bases; unmatched junction nucleotides: 3. CDR1 is LGHDT and CDR2 is YNNKQL in the germline V gene (reference sequence). The CDR3 spans 15 residues. Here the CDR3 reads CASSPTGGVQDTQYF. The sequenced part of the CDR3 DNA is TGTGCCAGCAGCCCGACTGGGGGGGTCCAAGACACCCAGTAC.

On this clone: Here the gene names and germline are mouse. The read is 1 residue too short to cover the CDR3 end, so that end is filled in from the germline J gene. The gene calls are TRBV1 and TRBJ2-4, with D possibly matching TRBD1 (6 bases). Trimming pared 4 bases from V and 0 bases from J, leaving 8 bases between. The length of the CDR3 is 14 residues. Germline CDR1 is NSQYPW and CDR2 is LRSPGD (reference sequence). The CDR3 reads CTCSGDKSQNTLYF. The sequenced CDR3 bases are TGCACCTGCAGTGGGGACAAAAGTCAAAACACCTTGTAC.

A note on this clone: Mouse names are used for the genes. Read coverage stops 1 residue before the CDR3 terminus; the germline J gene supplies the remainder. The chain joins TRBV13-1 to TRBJ2-5, with D possibly matching TRBD1 (6 bases). This CDR3 comprises 11 residues. Looked up from germline, CDR1 is NSHNY and CDR2 is SYGAGN. With 5 bases removed from V and 6 bases from J, the gap between germline ends came to 7 bases. The part of the CDR3 DNA that was read is TGTGCCAGCAGAACAGGGGACACCCAGTAC. Its translation: CASRTGDTQY. The entire CDR3 protein reads CASRTGDTQYF.

As regards this clone: Genes and germline come from the mouse. The DNA ends 1 residue before the CDR3 does, and the rest of the CDR3 is filled in from the germline J gene. The chain has TRBV13-3 and TRBJ2-2; D ambiguous. V lost 5 bases to trimming and J lost 6 bases, with 11 bases between them. There are 13 residues in the CDR3. Germline lookup yields CDR1 NNHDY and CDR2 SYVADS. The sequenced part of the CDR3 DNA is TGTGCCAGCAGCAACCGACCGCCCGGGCAGCTCTAC. Its protein product is CASSNRPPGQLY. The whole CDR3 region reads CASSNRPPGQLYF.

As concerns this clone: Gene names and germline refer to mouse. The read gets to within 1 residue of the CDR3 end, and the germline J gene fills in the rest. The chain recombines TRBV13-2 with TRBJ2-2; 8 bases align to TRBD2. J was trimmed by 0 bases and V by 4 bases; bases with no gene match: 5. This CDR3 is built from 16 residues. CDR1 and CDR2 (germline): NNHNN, SYGAGS (reference sequence). The CDR3 is CASGQPWGANTGQLYF. The covered CDR3 bases are TGTGCCAGCGGTCAGCCCTGGGGGGCAAACACCGGGCAGCTCTAC.

This clone was observed a handful of times. Gene names and germline refer to mouse. The read ends 1 residue shy of where the CDR3 ends; the end is completed using the germline J gene. This chain links TRBV4 with TRBJ1-2; D ambiguous. This CDR3 has 12 residues. Germline V gene data show CDR1 as LGHDT and CDR2 as YNNKQL (reference sequence). Deletions cut 3 bases from V and 3 bases from J, with 5 bases between. CDR3 DNA (partial): TGTGCCAGCAGCTATGGGGACTCCGACTACACC. Translating it yields CASSYGDSDYT. The whole CDR3 protein is CASSYGDSDYTF.

The count of this clone is one. Gene names are mouse gene names. The observed sequence ends 1 residue before the CDR3 terminus, with the missing tail filled in from the germline J gene. J is TRBJ2-5 and V is TRBV31; D call uncertain. V lost 0 bases and J lost 0, with 7 bases in between. Germline V gene lookup returns CDR1 GKSSPN and CDR2 SITVG. This CDR3 region has 14 residues. The CDR3 sequence: CAWSLRLNQDTQYF. The CDR3 DNA, read in part, is TGTGCCTGGAGTCTACGGCTTAACCAAGACACCCAGTAC.

Comment on this clone: Mouse gene names apply. The read terminates 1 residue before the CDR3 end, so the remaining end is supplied by the germline J gene. J is TRBJ1-2 and V is TRBV29, with 8 bases lining up with TRBD1. The ends lost 4 bases at V and 4 bases at J; junction bases unmatched: 2. The CDR3 loop spans 13 amino acids. The germline gives CDR1 MSHET, CDR2 SYDVDS. The CDR3 region is CASSSGGGSDYTF. The sequenced CDR3 bases are TGTGCTAGCAGTTCAGGGGGCGGCTCCGACTACACC.

Note on this clone: Genes and germline come from the mouse. The read gets to within 1 residue of the CDR3 end, and the germline J gene fills in the rest. The chain is built from TRBV29 and TRBJ1-3; D is undetermined. Trimming stripped 2 bases from V and 0 bases from J, with 5 bases between. The CDR3 has 14 amino acids. Germline CDR1 and CDR2: MSHET and SYDVDS. CDR3 DNA, as far as it was read: TGTGCTAGCAGTTTAGGCAATTCTGGAAATACGCTCTAT. Protein product: CASSLGNSGNTLY. The entire CDR3 sequence reads CASSLGNSGNTLYF.

This clone was observed a single time. Gene labels here are mouse ones. The read stops 1 residue short of the end of the CDR3; the missing end is completed from the germline J gene. This chain links TRBV13-2 with TRBJ2-5; the D gene is possibly TRBD2 (5 bases). V shed 0 bases and J shed 3 bases, with 8 bases lying between them. Germline CDR1 is NNHNN and CDR2 is SYGAGS (reference sequence). This CDR3 has 14 residues. CDR3 bases read: TGTGCCAGCGGTGATGCTTGGGGACAAGACACCCAGTAC. It translates to CASGDAWGQDTQY. The whole CDR3 protein is CASGDAWGQDTQYF.

Details on this clone: The germline and genes are mouse ones. The read terminates 1 residue ahead of where the CDR3 ends, so the germline J gene completes it. The chain uses TRBV13-2 and TRBJ1-6, with no clear D. TRBJ1-6 is placed among ORFs of uncertain function. V was pared by 2 bases and J by 0 bases, with 6 bases between. CDR1 and CDR2 from the germline V gene are NNHNN and SYGAGS (reference sequence). The length of the CDR3 is 15 residues. Partial CDR3 DNA: TGTGCCAGCGGTGACGGCATTTCCTATAATTCGCCCCTCTAC. It encodes CASGDGISYNSPLY. The complete CDR3 reads CASGDGISYNSPLYF.

A word on this clone: The gene names given are mouse names. Sequencing ends 1 residue short of the CDR3 end; the germline J gene provides the rest. The rearrangement uses TRBV16 and TRBJ2-5; D remains unclear. Germline assignment: CDR1 SGHSA and CDR2 FRNQAP. The CDR3 is 13 amino acids. The V end was cut by 1 base, the J end by 2 bases, with 4 bases between. The CDR3 loop reads CASSLVPQDTQYF. The sequenced CDR3 bases are TGTGCAAGCAGCTTAGTCCCCCAAGACACCCAGTAC. Full variable domain (rest looked up from reference TRBV16 and TRBJ2-5): NAGVIQTPRHKVTGKGQEATLWCEPISGHSAVFWYRQTIVQGLEFLTYFRNQAPIDDSGMPKERFSAQMPNQSHSTLKIQSTQPQDSAVYLCASSLVPQDTQYFGPGTRLLVL.

Worth noting for this clone: Genes here carry mouse names. The CDR3 extends 1 residue past the end of the read, so its final part is completed from the germline J gene. The rearrangement joins TRBV3 to TRBJ2-5; D uncertain. Per the germline V gene, CDR1 is SNHLY and CDR2 is FYNGKV (reference sequence). The CDR3 contains 14 residues. V gave up 0 bases and J gave up 0 bases, with 4 bases separating them. The CDR3 loop reads CASSLAHNQDTQYF. The part of the CDR3 DNA that was read is TGTGCCAGCAGCTTAGCACACAACCAAGACACCCAGTAC.

Details on this clone: The gene names here belong to mouse. CDR3 DNA (partial): TGTGCCAGCAGTTCTGGGGGGCTAAACACCGGGCAGCTCTAC. Encoded protein: CASSSGGLNTGQLY. The complete CDR3 sequence is CASSSGGLNTGQLYF. The rearrangement joins TRBV13-1 to TRBJ2-2, with 8 nucleotides matching TRBD2. The observed sequence ends 1 residue before the CDR3 terminus, with the missing tail filled in from the germline J gene. The CDR3 contains 15 residues. The junction had 3 bases not matched to a gene; V was cut back by 4 bases and J by 1 base. Germline V gene lookup returns CDR1 NSHNY and CDR2 SYGAGN.

As regards this clone: Gene names denote mouse genes. The CDR3 DNA, read in part, is TGTGCCTGGAGTCCCCCGGACTGGGTTAGTGCAGAAACGCTGTAT. Translating gives CAWSPPDWVSAETLY. The full CDR3 reads CAWSPPDWVSAETLYF. The chain recombines TRBV31 with TRBJ2-3, with 8 nucleotides matching TRBD2. The read terminates 1 residue ahead of where the CDR3 ends, so the germline J gene completes it. V lost 1 base, J lost 0 bases, and 6 bases stayed unmatched. The CDR3 loop spans 16 amino acids. CDR1 GKSSPN and CDR2 SITVG come from the germline V gene.

In the case of this clone: Genes and germline are mouse. The CDR3 extends 1 residue past the end of the read, so its final part is completed from the germline J gene. The chain employs TRBV5 and TRBJ2-7; 12 bases agree with TRBD2. The CDR3 is made up of 12 amino acids. J lost 7 bases, V lost 5 bases, and 0 bases had no gene match. Per germline, CDR1 LGHNA and CDR2 YNLKQL (reference sequence). This chain's CDR3 is CASSGTGGEQYF. CDR3 bases read: TGTGCCAGCAGCGGGACTGGGGGGGAACAGTAC.